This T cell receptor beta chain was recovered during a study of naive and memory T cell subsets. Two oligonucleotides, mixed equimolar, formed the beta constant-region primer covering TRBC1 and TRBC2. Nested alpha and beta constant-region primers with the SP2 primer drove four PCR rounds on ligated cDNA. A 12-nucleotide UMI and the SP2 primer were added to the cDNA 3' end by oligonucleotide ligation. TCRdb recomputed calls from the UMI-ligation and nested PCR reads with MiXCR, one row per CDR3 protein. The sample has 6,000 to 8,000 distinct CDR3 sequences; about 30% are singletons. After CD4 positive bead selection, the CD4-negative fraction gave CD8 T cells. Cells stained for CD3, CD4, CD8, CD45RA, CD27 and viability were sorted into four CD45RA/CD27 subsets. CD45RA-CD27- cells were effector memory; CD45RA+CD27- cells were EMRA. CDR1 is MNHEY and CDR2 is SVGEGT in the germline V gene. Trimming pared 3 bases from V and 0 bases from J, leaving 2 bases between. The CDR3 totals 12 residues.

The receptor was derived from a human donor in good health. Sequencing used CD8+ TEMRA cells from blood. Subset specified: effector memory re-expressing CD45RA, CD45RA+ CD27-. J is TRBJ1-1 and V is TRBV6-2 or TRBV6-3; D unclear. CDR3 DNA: TGTGCCAGCAGTTATGTGAACACTGAAGCTTTCTTT. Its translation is CASSYVNTEAFF.